This T cell receptor beta chain is drawn from a study of blood T cell repertoires in COVID-19. For the study at large: COVID-19 samples, acute and convalescent, were from the United States, Italy and Spain.

This CDR3 region has 16 residues. In germline, CDR1 is MDHEN, CDR2 SYDVKM. The V end was cut by 5 bases, the J end by 2 bases, with 13 bases between. Original processing notes: Reference gene primers were amplified, and this amplification served to estimate nucleated cell counts. Here immunoSEQ multiplex PCR was the method, and the copy in TCRdb shows in-frame clones only, minus some. V, J and clone size are taken as reported in that table, and D and trimming were inferred from the DNA itself. Of 200,000 to 300,000 clones listed, approximately 90% are singletons. The sequenced sample was PBMCs or T cells enriched from blood (not recorded which). The receptor was derived from a man aged 45-65 years who had been exposed to COVID-19. This rearrangement joins TRBV28 to TRBJ1-6, with D hard to call. The CDR3 is CASSPYSGTYNSPLHF. The CDR3 bases are TGTGCCAGCAGTCCCTACTCCGGGACCTATAATTCACCCCTCCACTTT.